This T cell receptor (beta chain) appears in the sequencing data of a study of cytomegalovirus exposure and HLA in healthy donors. The trim removed 3 bases at V and 4 bases at J, leaving 9 bases unmatched. Germline loops: CDR1 LNHDA, CDR2 SQIVND (reference sequence). This CDR3 is built from 16 residues. The primer mix had 60 Vbeta and 13 Jbeta primers. The table came from immunoSEQ multiplex PCR; TCRdb's copy has only in-frame clones and leaves some out. The sample gives 85,000 to 130,000 clones, around 82% of which show up once; approximately 1.5% is in the top ten. This clone has a handful of counts.

This receptor was taken from a man aged 50 or older in good health and CMV-seronegative. The sample was PBMCs. The chain links TRBV19 to TRBJ2-3; 8 nucleotides line up with TRBD2. CDR3 amino acids: CASSILRGEGPDTQYF. For the CDR3, the DNA is TGTGCCAGTAGTATTTTGCGGGGGGAGGGCCCAGATACGCAGTATTTT.